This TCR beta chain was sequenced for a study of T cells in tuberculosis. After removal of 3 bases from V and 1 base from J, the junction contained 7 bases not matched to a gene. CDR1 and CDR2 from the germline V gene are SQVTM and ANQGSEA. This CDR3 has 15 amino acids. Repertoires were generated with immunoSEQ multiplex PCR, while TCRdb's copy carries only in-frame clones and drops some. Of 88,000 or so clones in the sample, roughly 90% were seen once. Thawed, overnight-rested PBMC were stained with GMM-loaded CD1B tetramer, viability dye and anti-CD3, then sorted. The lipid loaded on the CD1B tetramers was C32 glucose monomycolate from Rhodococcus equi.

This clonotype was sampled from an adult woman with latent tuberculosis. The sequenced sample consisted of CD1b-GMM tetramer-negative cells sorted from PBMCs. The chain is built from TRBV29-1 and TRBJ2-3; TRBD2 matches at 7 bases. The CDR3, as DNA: TGCAGCGTTGATGGGGCGGGAGAAGGCACAGATACGCAGTATTTT. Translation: CSVDGAGEGTDTQYF.